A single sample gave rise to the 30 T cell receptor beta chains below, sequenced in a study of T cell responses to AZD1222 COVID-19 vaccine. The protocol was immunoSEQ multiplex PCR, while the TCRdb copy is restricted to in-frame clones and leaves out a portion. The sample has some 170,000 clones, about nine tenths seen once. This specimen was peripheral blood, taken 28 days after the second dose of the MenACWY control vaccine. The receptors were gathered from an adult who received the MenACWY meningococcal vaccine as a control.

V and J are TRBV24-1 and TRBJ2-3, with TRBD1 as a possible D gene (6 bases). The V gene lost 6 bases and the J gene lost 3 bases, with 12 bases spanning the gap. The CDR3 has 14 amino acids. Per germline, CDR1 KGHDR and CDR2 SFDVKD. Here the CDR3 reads CATSRTAATDTQYF. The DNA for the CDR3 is TGTGCCACCAGTCGGACAGCAGCGACAGATACGCAGTATTTT.

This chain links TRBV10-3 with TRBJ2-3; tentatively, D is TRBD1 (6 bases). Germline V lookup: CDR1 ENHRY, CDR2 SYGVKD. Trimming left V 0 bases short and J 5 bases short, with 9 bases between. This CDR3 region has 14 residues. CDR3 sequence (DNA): TGTGCCATCAGTGAGTCCAGGGGAGAAGATACGCAGTATTTT. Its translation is CAISESRGEDTQYF.

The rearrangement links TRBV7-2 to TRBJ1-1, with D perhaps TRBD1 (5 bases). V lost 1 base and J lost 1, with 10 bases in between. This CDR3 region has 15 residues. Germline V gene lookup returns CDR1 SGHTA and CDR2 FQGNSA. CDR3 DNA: TGTGCCAGCAGCTTAGTTTCAGGGAAGAACACTGAAGCTTTCTTT. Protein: CASSLVSGKNTEAFF.

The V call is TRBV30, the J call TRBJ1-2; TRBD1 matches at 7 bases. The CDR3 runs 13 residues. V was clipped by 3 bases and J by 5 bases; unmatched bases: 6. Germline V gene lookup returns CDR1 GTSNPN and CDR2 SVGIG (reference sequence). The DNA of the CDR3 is TGTGCCTGGAGGGACAGGAGATTTTATGGCTACACCTTC. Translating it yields CAWRDRRFYGYTF.

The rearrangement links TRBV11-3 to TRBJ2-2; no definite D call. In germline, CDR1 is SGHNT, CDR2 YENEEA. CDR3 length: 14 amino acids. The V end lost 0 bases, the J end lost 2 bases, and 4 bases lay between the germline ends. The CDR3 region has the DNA TGTGCCAGCAGCTTAGAACGAAACACCGGGGAGCTGTTTTTT. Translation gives CASSLERNTGELFF.

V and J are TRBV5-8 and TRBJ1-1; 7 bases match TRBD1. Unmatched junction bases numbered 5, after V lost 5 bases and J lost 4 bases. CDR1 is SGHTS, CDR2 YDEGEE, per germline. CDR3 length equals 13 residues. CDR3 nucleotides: TGTGCCAGCAGTCCAAAGGGGGCCACTGAAGCTTTCTTT. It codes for CASSPKGATEAFF.

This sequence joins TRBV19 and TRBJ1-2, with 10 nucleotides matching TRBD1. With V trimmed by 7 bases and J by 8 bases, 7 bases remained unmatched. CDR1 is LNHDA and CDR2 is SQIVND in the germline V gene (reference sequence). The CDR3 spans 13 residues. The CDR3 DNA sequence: TGTGCCAGTACCTCCGGGACAGGGGACGGCTACACCTTC. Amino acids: CASTSGTGDGYTF.

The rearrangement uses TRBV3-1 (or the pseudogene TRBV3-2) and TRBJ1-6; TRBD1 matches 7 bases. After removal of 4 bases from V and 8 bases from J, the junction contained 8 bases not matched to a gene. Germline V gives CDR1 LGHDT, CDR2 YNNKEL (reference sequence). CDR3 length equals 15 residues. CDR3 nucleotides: TGTGCCAGCAGCCTGTCAGGGGGAAGCGATTCACCCCTCCACTTT. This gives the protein CASSLSGGSDSPLHF.

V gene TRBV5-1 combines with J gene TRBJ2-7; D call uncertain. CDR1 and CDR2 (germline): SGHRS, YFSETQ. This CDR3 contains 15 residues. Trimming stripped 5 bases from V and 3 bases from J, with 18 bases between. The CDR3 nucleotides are TGCGCCAGCAGGCTGAACACTGCCTGGGGCTACGAGCAGTACTTC. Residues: CASRLNTAWGYEQYF.

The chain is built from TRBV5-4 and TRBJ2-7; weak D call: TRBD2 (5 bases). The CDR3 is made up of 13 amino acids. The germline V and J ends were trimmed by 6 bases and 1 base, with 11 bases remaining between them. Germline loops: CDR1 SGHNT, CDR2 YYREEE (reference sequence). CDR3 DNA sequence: TGTGCCAGCAACCGCCCGGGATCCTACGAGCAGTACTTC. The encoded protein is CASNRPGSYEQYF.

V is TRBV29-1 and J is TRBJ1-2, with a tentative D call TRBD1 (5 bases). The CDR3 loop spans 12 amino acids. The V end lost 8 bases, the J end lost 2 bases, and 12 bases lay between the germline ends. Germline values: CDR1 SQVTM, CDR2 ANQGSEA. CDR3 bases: TGCAGCTCAGGGAAAACAAACTATGGCTACACCTTC. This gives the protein CSSGKTNYGYTF. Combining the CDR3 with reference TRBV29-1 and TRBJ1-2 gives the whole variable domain SAVISQKPSRDICQRGTSLTIQCQVDSQVTMMFWYRQQPGQSLTLIATANQGSEATYESGFVIDKFPISRPNLTFSTLTVSNMSPEDSSIYLCSSGKTNYGYTFGSGTRLTVV.

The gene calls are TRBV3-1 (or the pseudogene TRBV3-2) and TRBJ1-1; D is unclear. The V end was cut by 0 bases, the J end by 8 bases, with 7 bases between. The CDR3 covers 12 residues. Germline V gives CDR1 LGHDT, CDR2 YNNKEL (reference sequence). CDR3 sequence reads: CASSQDLGEAFF. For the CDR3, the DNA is TGTGCCAGCAGCCAAGATCTGGGGGAAGCTTTCTTT.

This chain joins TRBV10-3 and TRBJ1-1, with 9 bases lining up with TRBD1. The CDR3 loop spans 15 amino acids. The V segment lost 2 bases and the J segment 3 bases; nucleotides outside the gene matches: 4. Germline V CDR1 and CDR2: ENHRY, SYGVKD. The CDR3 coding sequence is TGTGCCATCAGTGAGGACAGGGGGTGGGACACTGAAGCTTTCTTT. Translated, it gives CAISEDRGWDTEAFF.

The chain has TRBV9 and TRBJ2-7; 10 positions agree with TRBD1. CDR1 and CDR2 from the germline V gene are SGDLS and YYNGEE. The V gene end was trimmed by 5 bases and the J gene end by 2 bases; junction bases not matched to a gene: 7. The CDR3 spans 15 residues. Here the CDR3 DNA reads TGTGCCAGCAGATACCGGGACAGGGGCCCCTACGAGCAGTACTTC. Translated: CASRYRDRGPYEQYF.

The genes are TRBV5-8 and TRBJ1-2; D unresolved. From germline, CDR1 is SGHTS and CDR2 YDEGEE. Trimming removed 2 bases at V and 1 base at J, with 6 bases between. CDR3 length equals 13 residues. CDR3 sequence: CASSLGLNYGYTF. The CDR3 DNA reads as TGTGCCAGCAGCTTAGGACTTAACTATGGCTACACCTTC.

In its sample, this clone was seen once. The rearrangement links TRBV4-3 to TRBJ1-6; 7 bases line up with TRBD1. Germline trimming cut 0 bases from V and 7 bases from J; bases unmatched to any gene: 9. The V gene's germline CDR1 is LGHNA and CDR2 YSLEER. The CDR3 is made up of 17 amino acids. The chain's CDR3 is CASSQDVKGTANSPLHF. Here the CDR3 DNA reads TGCGCCAGCAGCCAAGATGTTAAGGGGACAGCAAATTCACCCCTCCACTTT.

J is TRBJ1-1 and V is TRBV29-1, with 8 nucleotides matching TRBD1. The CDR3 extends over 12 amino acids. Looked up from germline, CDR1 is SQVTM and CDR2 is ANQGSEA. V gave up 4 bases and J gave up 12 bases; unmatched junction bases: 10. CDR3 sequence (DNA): TGCAGCGTTGGGTGGCAGGGGGCCGGAACTTTCTTT. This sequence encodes CSVGWQGAGTFF. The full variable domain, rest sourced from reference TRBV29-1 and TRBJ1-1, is SAVISQKPSRDICQRGTSLTIQCQVDSQVTMMFWYRQQPGQSLTLIATANQGSEATYESGFVIDKFPISRPNLTFSTLTVSNMSPEDSSIYLCSVGWQGAGTFFGQGTRLTVV.

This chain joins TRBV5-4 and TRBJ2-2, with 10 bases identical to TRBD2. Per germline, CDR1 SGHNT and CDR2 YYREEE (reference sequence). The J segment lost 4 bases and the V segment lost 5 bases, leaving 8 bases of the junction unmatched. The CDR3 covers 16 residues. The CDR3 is CASRSKREGGTGELFF. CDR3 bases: TGTGCCAGCAGGTCCAAGCGGGAGGGGGGCACCGGGGAGCTGTTTTTT.

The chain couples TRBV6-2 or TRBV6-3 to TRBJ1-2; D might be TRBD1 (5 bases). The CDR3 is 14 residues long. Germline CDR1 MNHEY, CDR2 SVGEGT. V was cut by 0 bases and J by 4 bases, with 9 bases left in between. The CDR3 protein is CASSYSQGFYGYTF. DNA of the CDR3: TGTGCCAGCAGTTACTCGCAGGGATTCTATGGCTACACCTTC.

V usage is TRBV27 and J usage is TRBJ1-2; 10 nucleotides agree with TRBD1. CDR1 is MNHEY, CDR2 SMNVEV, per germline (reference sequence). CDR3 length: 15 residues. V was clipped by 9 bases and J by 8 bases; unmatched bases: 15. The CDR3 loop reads CASKPGQGLREGYTF. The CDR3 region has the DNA TGTGCCAGTAAGCCGGGACAGGGGCTTCGTGAGGGCTACACCTTC.

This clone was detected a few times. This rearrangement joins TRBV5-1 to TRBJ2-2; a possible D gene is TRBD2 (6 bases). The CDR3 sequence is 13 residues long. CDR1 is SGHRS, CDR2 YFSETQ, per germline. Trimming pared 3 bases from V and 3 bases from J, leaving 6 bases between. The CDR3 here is CASSSGDTGELFF. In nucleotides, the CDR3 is TGCGCCAGCAGCTCGGGAGACACCGGGGAGCTGTTTTTT.

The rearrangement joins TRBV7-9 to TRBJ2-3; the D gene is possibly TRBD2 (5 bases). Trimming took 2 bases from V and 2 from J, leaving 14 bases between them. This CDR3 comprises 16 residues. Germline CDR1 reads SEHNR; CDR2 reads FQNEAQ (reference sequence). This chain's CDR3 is CASSLFVGSFTDTQYF. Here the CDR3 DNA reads TGTGCCAGCAGCTTATTTGTAGGGAGCTTCACAGATACGCAGTATTTT.

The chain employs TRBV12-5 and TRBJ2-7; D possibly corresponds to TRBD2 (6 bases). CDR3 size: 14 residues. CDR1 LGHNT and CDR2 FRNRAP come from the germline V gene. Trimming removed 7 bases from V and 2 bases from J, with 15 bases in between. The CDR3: CASVIDGEAYEQYF. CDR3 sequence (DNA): TGTGCTAGTGTGATCGACGGGGAGGCCTACGAGCAGTACTTC.

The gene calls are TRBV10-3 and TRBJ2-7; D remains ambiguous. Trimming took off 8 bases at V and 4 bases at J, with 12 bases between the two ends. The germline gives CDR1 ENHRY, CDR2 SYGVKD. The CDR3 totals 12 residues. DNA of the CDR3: TGTGCCATCGGAAAAGGGTTTTACGAGCAGTACTTC. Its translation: CAIGKGFYEQYF.

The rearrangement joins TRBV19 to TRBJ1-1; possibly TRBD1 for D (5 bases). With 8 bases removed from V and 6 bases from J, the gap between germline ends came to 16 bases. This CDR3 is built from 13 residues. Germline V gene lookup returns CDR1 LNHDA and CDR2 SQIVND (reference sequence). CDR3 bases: TGTGCCAGTTGGGGGATGAGGGGCGCTGAAGCTTTCTTT. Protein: CASWGMRGAEAFF.

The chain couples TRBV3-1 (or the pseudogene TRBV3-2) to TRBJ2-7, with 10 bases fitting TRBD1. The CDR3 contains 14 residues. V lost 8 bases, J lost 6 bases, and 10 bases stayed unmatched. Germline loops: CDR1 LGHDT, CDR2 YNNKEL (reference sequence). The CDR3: CASRPSGTGVEQYF. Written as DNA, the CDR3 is TGTGCCAGCCGACCATCCGGGACAGGGGTCGAGCAGTACTTC.

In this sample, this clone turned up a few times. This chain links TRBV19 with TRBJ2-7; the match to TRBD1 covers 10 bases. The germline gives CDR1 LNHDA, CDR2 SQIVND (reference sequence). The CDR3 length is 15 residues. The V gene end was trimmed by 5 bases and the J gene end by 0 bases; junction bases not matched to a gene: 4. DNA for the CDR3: TGTGCCAGTAGTGCGGGACAGGGGTTCTCCTACGAGCAGTACTTC. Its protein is CASSAGQGFSYEQYF.

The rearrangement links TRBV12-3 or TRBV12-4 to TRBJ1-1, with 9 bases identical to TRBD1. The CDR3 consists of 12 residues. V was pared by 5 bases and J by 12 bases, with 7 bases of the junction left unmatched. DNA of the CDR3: TGTGCCAGCAGTACCCGGGACAGGGAGACTTTCTTT. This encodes CASSTRDRETFF.

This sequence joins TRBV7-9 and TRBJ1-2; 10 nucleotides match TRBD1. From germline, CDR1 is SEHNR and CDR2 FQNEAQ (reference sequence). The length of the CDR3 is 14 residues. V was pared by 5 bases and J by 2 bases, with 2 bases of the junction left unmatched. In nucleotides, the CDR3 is TGTGCCAGCAGCGGGACAGGGGAGAACTATGGCTACACCTTC. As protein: CASSGTGENYGYTF.

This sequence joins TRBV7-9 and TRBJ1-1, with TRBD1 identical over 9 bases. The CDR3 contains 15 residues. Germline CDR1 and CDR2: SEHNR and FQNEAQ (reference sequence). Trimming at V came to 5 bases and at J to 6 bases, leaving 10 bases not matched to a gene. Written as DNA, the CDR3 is TGTGCCAGCAGCCCGGAACAGGGGGCAGGGGCTGAAGCTTTCTTT. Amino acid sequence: CASSPEQGAGAEAFF. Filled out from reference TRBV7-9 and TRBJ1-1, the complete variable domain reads DTGVSQNPRHKITKRGQNVTFRCDPISEHNRLYWYRQTLGQGPEFLTYFQNEAQLEKSRLLSDRFSAERPKGSFSTLEIQRTEQGDSAMYLCASSPEQGAGAEAFFGQGTRLTVV.